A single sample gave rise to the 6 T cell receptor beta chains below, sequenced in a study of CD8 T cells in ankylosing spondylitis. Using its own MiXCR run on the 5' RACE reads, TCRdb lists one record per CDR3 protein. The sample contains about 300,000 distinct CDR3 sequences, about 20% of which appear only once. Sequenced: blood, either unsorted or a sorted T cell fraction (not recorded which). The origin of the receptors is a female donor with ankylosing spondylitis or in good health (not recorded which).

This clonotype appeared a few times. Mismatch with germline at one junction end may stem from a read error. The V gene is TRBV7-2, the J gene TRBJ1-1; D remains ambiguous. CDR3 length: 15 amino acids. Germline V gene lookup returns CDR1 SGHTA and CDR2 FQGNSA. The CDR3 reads CASSLVSPKNAEAFF. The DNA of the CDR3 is TGTGCCAGCAGCTTAGTTAGCCCAAAGAACGCTGAAGCTTTCTTT.

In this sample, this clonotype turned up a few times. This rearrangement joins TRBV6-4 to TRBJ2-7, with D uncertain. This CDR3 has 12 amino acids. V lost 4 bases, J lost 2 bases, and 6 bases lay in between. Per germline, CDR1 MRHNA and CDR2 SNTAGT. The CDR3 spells CASSGQTYEQYF. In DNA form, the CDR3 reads TGTGCCAGCAGTGGACAAACCTACGAGCAGTACTTC.

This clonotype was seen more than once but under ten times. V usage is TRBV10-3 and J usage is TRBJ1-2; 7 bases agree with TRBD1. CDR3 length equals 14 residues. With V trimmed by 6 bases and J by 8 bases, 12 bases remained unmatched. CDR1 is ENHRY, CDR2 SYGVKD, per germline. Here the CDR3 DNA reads TGTGCCATCAGAGGACAGGCAGGATTGGGGGGCTACACCTTC. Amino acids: CAIRGQAGLGGYTF.

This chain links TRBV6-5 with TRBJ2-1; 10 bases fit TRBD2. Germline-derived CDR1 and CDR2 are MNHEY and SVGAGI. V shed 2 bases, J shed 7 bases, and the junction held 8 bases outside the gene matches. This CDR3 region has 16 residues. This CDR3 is CASSYPSGGRGNEQFF. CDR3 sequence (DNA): TGTGCCAGCAGTTACCCTAGCGGGGGCCGTGGAAATGAGCAGTTCTTC.

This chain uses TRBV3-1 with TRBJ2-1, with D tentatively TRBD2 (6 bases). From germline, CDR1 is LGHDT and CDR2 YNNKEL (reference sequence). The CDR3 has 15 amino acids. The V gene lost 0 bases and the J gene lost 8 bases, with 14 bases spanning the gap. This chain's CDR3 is CASSQDYIAEDEQFF. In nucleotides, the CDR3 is TGTGCCAGCAGCCAAGACTACATAGCGGAAGATGAGCAGTTCTTC.

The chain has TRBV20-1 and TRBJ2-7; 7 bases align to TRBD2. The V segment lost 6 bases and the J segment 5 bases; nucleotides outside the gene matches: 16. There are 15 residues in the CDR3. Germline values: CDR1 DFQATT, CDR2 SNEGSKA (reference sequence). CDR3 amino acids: CSAPPRAGRVNEQYF. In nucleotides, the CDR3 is TGCAGTGCGCCCCCTCGAGCGGGGAGGGTCAACGAGCAGTACTTC.